Detailed here is one T cell receptor beta chain. V lost 6 bases and J 0 bases, leaving 16 bases between the germline ends. From germline, CDR1 is SNHLY and CDR2 FYNNEI. The CDR3 extends over 16 amino acids. These data originate in a study of patients and donors after allogeneic stem cell transplantation. TCRdb re-called the RT-PCR reads through MiXCR, storing one row per CDR3 protein. The profile shows 800,000 to 1,000,000 distinct CDR3 sequences, more than 15% of them singletons. Sequencing was performed on blood, either unsorted or a sorted T cell fraction (not recorded which). The sequence derives from a human donor who was either an allogeneic HSCT recipient or a stem cell or donor lymphocyte infusion donor (not recorded which). It is not recorded whose cells these are; they may come from a transplant donor. V gene TRBV2 combines with J gene TRBJ2-3; D is possibly TRBD1 or TRBD2 (5 bases each). CDR3 amino acids: CASSLRGRESTDTQYF. CDR3 DNA: TGTGCCAGCAGCCTAAGGGGAAGGGAGAGCACAGATACGCAGTATTTT.